The TCR beta chain described here comes from a study of blood T cell repertoires in COVID-19. Study-level background: Samples came from the United States, Italy and Spain, spanning acute and convalescent COVID-19. PBMCs, B-cell-depleted T cells, or T cells were the source of the cDNA or gDNA that made up the material.

Germline lookup yields CDR1 LNHDA and CDR2 SQIVND (reference sequence). Deletions cut 7 bases from V and 2 bases from J, with 11 bases between. The CDR3 totals 13 residues. How the authors handled the data: Scientists estimated how many nucleated cells there were by amplifying reference gene primers. Here immunoSEQ multiplex PCR was the method, and the copy in TCRdb shows in-frame clones only, minus some. The V and J calls and the clone size are those of that table, but D and trimming were determined from the DNA. This sample has 100,000 to 150,000 clones, with more than 75% found just once. This chain joins TRBV19 and TRBJ1-2, with D hard to call. The TCR comes from a woman aged 55-70 years with acute or convalescent COVID-19. Specimen: peripheral blood. The CDR3 DNA follows: TGTGCCAGTAACCCCGACACCAACTATGGCTACACCTTC. Its protein is CASNPDTNYGYTF.